This T cell receptor beta chain was observed in a study of blood T cell repertoires in COVID-19. The overall study: Collection of acute and convalescent COVID-19 samples took place in the United States, Italy and Spain. PBMCs, B-cell-depleted T cells, or T cells provided the cDNA or gDNA that made up the material.

V gave up 4 bases and J gave up 3 bases, with 15 bases separating them. The germline V gene encodes CDR1 SGHTA and CDR2 FQGNSA. CDR3 length equals 15 residues. Original analysis: Estimated nucleated cell counts came from reference gene primer amplification. Repertoires were generated with immunoSEQ multiplex PCR, while TCRdb's copy carries only in-frame clones and drops some. D and trimming were read from the DNA, whereas the V and J calls and clone size are those reported in that table. This sample carries 35,000 to 50,000 clones, approximately 86% of them seen once, and the ten largest clones take around 10%.

This chain uses TRBV7-2 with TRBJ1-2; a possible D gene is TRBD1 (5 bases). This clonotype originated in an elderly woman with active COVID-19. The source material was peripheral blood. DNA of the CDR3: TGTGCCAGCAGCTCAATGGCGGGACGGCACTATGGCTACACCTTC. This sequence encodes CASSSMAGRHYGYTF.